Below, one TCR beta chain is given with its context. Primers for the PCR totalled 60 Vbeta and 13 Jbeta. Profiling relied on immunoSEQ multiplex PCR, and the TCRdb table lists in-frame clones only, not all of them. There are roughly 100,000 clones in the sample; more than 75% occur only once, and over 9% lies in the top ten. The entry originates in a study of cytomegalovirus exposure and HLA in healthy donors. Trimming left V 3 bases short and J 1 base short, with 16 bases between. Germline V gives CDR1 KGHSH, CDR2 LQKENI. The CDR3 sequence is 16 residues long. The clonotype originates from a young woman in good health and CMV-seropositive. Sequenced material: PBMCs. V gene TRBV18 combines with J gene TRBJ2-7, with D perhaps TRBD1 (6 bases). The CDR3 reads CASSPLAGVGSYEQYF. CDR3 DNA sequence: TGTGCCAGCTCACCTTTAGCAGGGGTCGGATCCTACGAGCAGTACTTC.